This T cell receptor (beta chain) was observed in a study of blood T cell repertoires in COVID-19. At the level of the study: Samples came from the United States, Italy and Spain, spanning acute and convalescent COVID-19. Sources were T cells, B-cell-depleted T cells, or PBMCs; the material itself was cDNA or gDNA.

Original analysis: Quantification of nucleated cells was approximated via reference gene primer amplification. Sequencing used immunoSEQ multiplex PCR; TCRdb keeps in-frame clones, though not all of them. V and J calls plus clone size are reproduced from that table; the DNA served to infer D and trimming. The sample records about 15,000 clones, about 69% being singletons. V lost 7 bases to trimming and J lost 7 bases; unmatched junction nucleotides: 7. The CDR3 spans 13 residues. The V gene's germline CDR1 is SQVTM and CDR2 ANQGSEA. The TCR sequence derives from a man between 60 and 70 years old with acute or convalescent COVID-19. V gene TRBV29-1 combines with J gene TRBJ1-2; 12 bases map to TRBD1. Sequenced input: peripheral blood. CDR3: CSAGTGGAVGYTF. The CDR3 nucleotides are TGCAGCGCTGGGACAGGGGGCGCAGTTGGCTACACCTTC. The variable domain in full, with the rest retrieved from reference TRBV29-1 and TRBJ1-2, is SAVISQKPSRDICQRGTSLTIQCQVDSQVTMMFWYRQQPGQSLTLIATANQGSEATYESGFVIDKFPISRPNLTFSTLTVSNMSPEDSSIYLCSAGTGGAVGYTFGSGTRLTVV.